The 8 T cell receptor beta chains below were found in one sample sequenced in a study of blood T cell repertoires in COVID-19. Repertoires were generated with immunoSEQ multiplex PCR, while TCRdb's copy carries only in-frame clones and drops some. The sample yields some 700,000 clones, about 87% seen once. Sequenced material: peripheral blood. These TCRs come from a woman aged 18-29 years with acute or convalescent COVID-19.

This chain links TRBV6-6 with TRBJ1-3; 8 bases are shared with TRBD1. Germline-derived CDR1 and CDR2 are MNHNY and SVGAGI (reference sequence). V was pared by 5 bases and J by 2 bases, with 5 bases of the junction left unmatched. The CDR3 has 15 amino acids. In nucleotides, the CDR3 is TGTGCCAGCAGTCCATCGGACAGGGCTGGAAACACCATATATTTT. It encodes CASSPSDRAGNTIYF.

The genes are TRBV30 and TRBJ2-7; 12 nucleotides agree with TRBD2. The CDR3 loop spans 14 amino acids. The germline gives CDR1 GTSNPN, CDR2 SVGIG (reference sequence). After removal of 5 bases from V and 6 bases from J, the junction contained 8 bases not matched to a gene. CDR3 sequence reads: CAWGRLAGAGEQYF. CDR3 DNA sequence: TGTGCCTGGGGCCGACTAGCGGGGGCCGGCGAGCAGTACTTC.

A few counts support this clone. J is TRBJ1-2 and V is TRBV5-4; 9 nucleotides align to TRBD1. The CDR3 sequence is 17 residues long. CDR1 is SGHNT, CDR2 YYREEE, per germline (reference sequence). V trimming: 0 bases; J trimming: 4 bases; junction bases outside the gene matches: 10. The CDR3: CASSLGGQGPSTYGYTF. The CDR3, as DNA: TGTGCCAGCAGCTTGGGTGGACAGGGGCCCTCTACCTATGGCTACACCTTC.

The J gene is TRBJ1-5, the V gene TRBV7-9; possible D gene TRBD1, 6 bases. Trimming pared 4 bases from V and 4 bases from J, leaving 11 bases between. CDR3 length equals 14 residues. Germline V CDR1 and CDR2: SEHNR, FQNEAQ (reference sequence). CDR3 sequence (DNA): TGTGCCAGCAGCTCAGAGGGGACAAATCAGCCCCAGCATTTT. It yields the protein CASSSEGTNQPQHF. The whole variable domain, remainder taken from reference TRBV7-9 and TRBJ1-5, is DTGVSQNPRHKITKRGQNVTFRCDPISEHNRLYWYRQTLGQGPEFLTYFQNEAQLEKSRLLSDRFSAERPKGSFSTLEIQRTEQGDSAMYLCASSSEGTNQPQHFGDGTRLSIL.

The chain uses TRBV28 and TRBJ2-3; tentatively, D is TRBD1 (6 bases). The CDR3 is 17 amino acids. Trimming took off 5 bases at V and 1 base at J, with 19 bases between the two ends. Germline loops: CDR1 MDHEN, CDR2 SYDVKM. CDR3 residues: CASSPSPGVLGTDTQYF. CDR3 nucleotides: TGTGCCAGCAGTCCCTCCCCAGGGGTTTTGGGCACAGATACGCAGTATTTT.

The V call is TRBV5-6, the J call TRBJ2-7; D call uncertain. Trimming cost V 0 bases and J 5 bases, with 9 bases left between them. The CDR3 is 13 residues long. Germline V lookup: CDR1 SGHDT, CDR2 YYEEEE. The CDR3, as DNA: TGTGCCAGCAGCTTGGGTCTATTAGACGAGCAGTACTTC. It yields the protein CASSLGLLDEQYF.

The chain couples TRBV6-4 to TRBJ1-2; D not resolved. Trimming left V 7 bases short and J 8 bases short, with 17 bases between. The CDR3 spans 13 residues. CDR1 MRHNA and CDR2 SNTAGT come from the germline V gene. CDR3: CASKDSDNGGYTF. The CDR3 coding sequence is TGTGCCAGCAAGGATAGCGATAATGGGGGCTACACCTTC.

The chain recombines TRBV12-3 or TRBV12-4 with TRBJ1-2; unclear D gene. The length of the CDR3 is 12 residues. Trimming stripped 8 bases from V and 2 bases from J, with 9 bases between. CDR3 sequence (DNA): TGTGCCAGCGGTAGTCAAAACTATGGCTACACCTTC. Its protein is CASGSQNYGYTF.